This T cell receptor (beta chain) came from a study of T-cell memory formation after mild COVID-19. Study information: Largely, the TCR clusters proved donor specific.

V was pared by 3 bases and J by 6 bases, with 18 bases between. Looked up from germline, CDR1 is MNHEY and CDR2 is SVGAGI. This CDR3 comprises 15 residues. Constant-segment primers served in 5'RACE that generated TCR alpha and TCR beta cDNA libraries bearing sample barcodes and UMIs. TCRdb re-called the 5' RACE reads with MiXCR, one entry per CDR3 protein. The repertoire has approximately 390,000 distinct CDR3 sequences, approximately 15% of them found once; the top ten carry 20% to 25%. In the case of this clonotype: Its specificity is not known.

Findings and caveats of the study: There were some responding clones in pre-infection memory, which suggested that cross-reactive memory had joined. Later expanders leaned CD4+, whereas day 15 to 85 contracting clones were balanced CD4/CD8.

Sequenced sample: PBMCs or a T cell subset sorted from them (not recorded which). This chain uses TRBV6-5 with TRBJ2-7, with D perhaps matching TRBD1 (5 bases). This clonotype was obtained from a man aged 18 to 30 who had mild COVID-19 (a few samples of this study predate the infection). Cell type and time point are not known. The CDR3 bases are TGTGCCAGCAGTTATGCCCCTTTGGGGCCGGGCGAGCAGTACTTC. Its translation is CASSYAPLGPGEQYF.